This TCR beta chain originates from a study of blood T cell repertoires in COVID-19. The germline CDR1 and CDR2 sequences are MRHNA and SNTAGT. The CDR3 runs to 15 residues. Trimming removed 3 bases from V and 2 bases from J, with 12 bases in between. Sequencing used immunoSEQ multiplex PCR; TCRdb keeps in-frame clones, though not all of them. The sample has 200,000 to 250,000 clones, 82% seen once. This clone was seen a handful of times. Sequencing used PBMCs or T cells enriched from blood (not recorded which). The TCR comes from a woman aged 55-70 years who had recovered from COVID-19. The rearrangement joins TRBV6-4 to TRBJ2-3; D is possibly TRBD2 (6 bases). The CDR3 DNA reads TGTGCCAGCAGTGAGGGGGGACGACACACAGATACGCAGTATTTT. Its protein is CASSEGGRHTDTQYF.